This T cell receptor (beta chain) was sequenced in a study of regulatory T cells in long-lasting Graves disease. Germline CDR1 reads ENHRY; CDR2 reads SYGVKD. V dropped 6 bases and J dropped 2; count of bases not matched to a gene: 6. The CDR3 extends over 14 amino acids. The TCR beta library used iRepertoire HTBI primers with Arm-PCR amplification of CDR3. TCRdb ran MiXCR on the multiplex PCR reads and lists one entry per CDR3 protein. Of 350,000 to 450,000 distinct CDR3 sequences in the sample, roughly 12% were seen once. Study-level points and caveats: Persistent Graves' patients showed less TCR diversity than newly diagnosed patients showed. Persistent patients had a count of shared public clonotypes (under 3,000) that exceeded that of new patients (966).

Time point given: newly diagnosed GD, antithyroid drugs for less than 3 months. Scientists built the TCR library using RNA that was extracted from PBMCs. The table lists this clonotype with many counts. Its antigen remains unknown. In addition, the sample was reused for a study of T cells in Graves' hyperthyroidism and ophthalmopathy. That report notes: A model built on 13 V-J features separated ophthalmopathy from stable hyperthyroidism. The model predicted ophthalmopathy a median around 6.5 months before onset.

The receptor was derived from a woman younger than 35 with Graves disease. The rearrangement links TRBV10-3 to TRBJ1-1, with 7 bases matching TRBD1. The source material was peripheral blood mononuclear cells (PBMCs), sampled at new diagnosis, from a patient treated with antithyroid drugs. The CDR3 spells CAIRPGQPNTEAFF. The CDR3 DNA reads TGTGCCATCAGGCCGGGACAGCCTAACACTGAAGCTTTCTTT.